The T cell receptor beta chain under discussion was sequenced for a study of T cell changes during pregnancy in multiple sclerosis. V was cut by 6 bases and J by 1 base, with 16 bases left in between. CDR3 length: 15 amino acids. Germline CDR1 reads SNHLY; CDR2 reads FYNNEI. Repertoires were generated with immunoSEQ multiplex PCR, while TCRdb's copy carries only in-frame clones and drops some. The sample holds 35,000 to 45,000 clones, about 91% seen once. This sequence was found in a female donor in good health, enrolled as a control in a pregnancy study. The gene calls are TRBV2 and TRBJ2-7; D might be TRBD1 (6 bases). The source material was CD4+ T cells from peripheral blood mononuclear cells, sampled in the second trimester of pregnancy. CDR3 protein: CASSGDRRQSYEQYF. CDR3 DNA: TGTGCCAGCAGCGGTGACAGGCGACAATCCTACGAGCAGTACTTC.